This T cell receptor beta chain was captured in a study of T cell responses to AZD1222 COVID-19 vaccine. Study-level points and caveats: In the spike-specific TCR repertoire, nearly half reportedly target unmutated variant regions.

To note about this clone: No antigen is known for it.

Clones were read by immunoSEQ multiplex PCR, and TCRdb kept only the in-frame ones, dropping some. The sample carries some 150,000 clones, approximately 90% recorded once. This CDR3 comprises 13 residues. Trimming cost V 1 base and J 7 bases, with 5 bases left between them. The chain is built from TRBV12-3 or TRBV12-4 and TRBJ1-6; D is unclear. The sequence derives from an adult who received the AZD1222 COVID-19 vaccine. This sample comprised peripheral blood, obtained 28 days after the second AZD1222 dose. The DNA of the CDR3 is TGTGCCAGCAGTTTAGGCAGAAATTCACCCCTCCACTTT. Amino acids: CASSLGRNSPLHF.